Listed below are T cell receptor beta chains from one sample, sequenced in a study of T cell repertoires in cytomegalovirus infection. MiXCR was run by TCRdb on the reads, yielding one entry per CDR3 protein. The sample holds some 220,000 distinct CDR3 sequences, about 12% seen once. Input material: PBMCs. The receptors originated from a human donor in good health (CMV status not recorded). Some clones in this sample may be carry-over from other donors' samples. CDR3s include the opening cysteine and the closing phenylalanine or tryptophan. Fields, in order: J gene, V gene, D gene, clone size, CDR3 DNA, CDR3 protein. The D gene is left open where the match is weak. Size is stated for part of the rows, as once, few or many counts, or as a class when the clone is expanded.

>TRBJ2-1|TRBV7-2|.|many
TGTGCCAGCAGCTTAGGGGGATCGGCTTACAATGAGCAGTTCTTC
CASSLGGSAYNEQFF
>TRBJ2-2|TRBV25-1|TRBD1|.
TGTGCCAGCAGTGAGGAGACAGGGGTTACCGGGGAGCTGTTTTTT
CASSEETGVTGELFF
>TRBJ1-2|TRBV25-1|.|many
TGTGCCAGCAATCAGGACAGCTATGGCTACACCTTC
CASNQDSYGYTF
>TRBJ2-1|TRBV27|TRBD1|many
TGTGCCAGCAGTGGAAAGGGACAGTTCTCCTACAATGAGCAGTTCTTC
CASSGKGQFSYNEQFF
>TRBJ2-5|TRBV24-1|.|.
TGTGCCACCCAGCGGGCTGGATCAAAAGAGACCCCCCAGTACTTC
CATQRAGSKETPQYF
>TRBJ1-1|TRBV20-1|.|many
TGCAGTGCTCAAGTGGGTGCAGCGAACACTGAAGCTTTCTTT
CSAQVGAANTEAFF
>TRBJ2-5|TRBV19|.|many
TGTGCCAGTAGGCCGAGAGGGGGAGAGACCCAGTACTTC
CASRPRGGETQYF
>TRBJ1-1|TRBV20-1|TRBD1|.
TGCAGTGCTCGACAGGGCGGCACTGAAGCTTTCTTT
CSARQGGTEAFF
>TRBJ2-5|TRBV7-6|TRBD2|many
TGTGCCAGCAGCTTAGGCGTAGCGGGGACCCAAGAGACCCAGTACTTC
CASSLGVAGTQETQYF
>TRBJ2-7|TRBV28|.|.
TGTGCCAGCCGATCTCCGGGGGGACAAAGTACCTACGAGCAGTACTTC
CASRSPGGQSTYEQYF
>TRBJ1-1|TRBV4-3|.|few
TGCGCCAGCAGCCAAGATTGGGGGAACACTGAAGCTTTCTTT
CASSQDWGNTEAFF
>TRBJ2-1|TRBV20-1|.|.
TGCAGTGCTAGAGATCCGAGGGGCTACAATGGGCAGTTCTTC
CSARDPRGYNGQFF
>TRBJ2-1|TRBV5-4|.|many
TGTGCCAGCAGCTCCAGGGTAGTCGATGAGCAGTTCTTC
CASSSRVVDEQFF
>TRBJ2-1|TRBV7-3|.|many
TGTGCCAGCAGCTTATTCGAGGGGGATGAGCAGTTCTTC
CASSLFEGDEQFF
>TRBJ1-5|TRBV5-4|.|many
TGTGCCAGCAGCCCAACAGGGAAAGGTCAGCCCCAGCATTTT
CASSPTGKGQPQHF
>TRBJ1-1|TRBV28|.|many
TGTGCCAGCAGTTTATGGGACAGATATAACACTGAAGCTTTCTTT
CASSLWDRYNTEAFF
>TRBJ2-1|TRBV30|TRBD2|.
TGTGCCTGGAGTGTAAAGCGGGCCGGGAGGCCCTACAATGAGCAGTTCTTC
CAWSVKRAGRPYNEQFF
>TRBJ2-6|TRBV7-6|.|many
TGTGCCAGCAGCCCTGGACGTGCCTCTGGGGCCAACGTCCTGACTTTC
CASSPGRASGANVLTF
>TRBJ2-2|TRBV7-9|TRBD1|many
TGTGCCAGCAGCGCAGAGGACAGGGCGCCCGGGGAGCTGTTTTTT
CASSAEDRAPGELFF
>TRBJ1-4|TRBV4-3|.|many
TGCGCCAGCAGCTACAAAGACCACGAAAAACTGTTTTTT
CASSYKDHEKLFF
>TRBJ2-4|TRBV19|.|many
TGTGCCAGCTCCCCCGTAGCCAAAAACATTCAGTACTTC
CASSPVAKNIQYF
>TRBJ2-3|TRBV7-2|.|many
TGTGCCAGCAGCTTAGATTCCTCCGCTGGCGCAGATACGCAGTATTTT
CASSLDSSAGADTQYF
>TRBJ1-2|TRBV2|.|few
TGTGCCAGCACCCCTCAGATTGGGACGGGCTATGGCTACACCTTC
CASTPQIGTGYGYTF
>TRBJ1-2|TRBV7-2|TRBD1|many
TGTGCCAGCAGCCGGACAGGGGAGGGTGGCTACACCTTC
CASSRTGEGGYTF
>TRBJ2-7|TRBV29-1|TRBD2|.
TGCAGCGTTGAAGGCCCTGGGGCGGGAGGCAGGCTCCACGAGCAGTACTTC
CSVEGPGAGGRLHEQYF
>TRBJ2-7|TRBV7-2|TRBD1|many
TGTGCCAGCAGCTTAGGCGAGACAGGGACCTACGAGCAGTACTTC
CASSLGETGTYEQYF
>TRBJ2-4|TRBV6-2/TRBV6-3|TRBD1|.
TGTGCCAGCAGGAGGGGGGACAGGCAGTACTTC
CASRRGDRQYF
>TRBJ1-2|TRBV7-8|.|few
TGTGCCAGCAGCTTAGGGGGGGCATTTGGCTACACCTTC
CASSLGGAFGYTF
>TRBJ2-7|TRBV2|.|few
TGTGCCAGCAGGAGGACCTACGAGCAGTACTTC
CASRRTYEQYF
>TRBJ2-3|TRBV12-3/TRBV12-4|TRBD2|few
TGTGCCAGCAGTTCTCGCCGGGAGGGACTCACAGATACGCAGTATTTT
CASSSRREGLTDTQYF
>TRBJ2-3|TRBV5-1|.|few
TGCGCCAGCAGCAAATGGAGCGAGCGAGAGACAGATACGCAGTATTTT
CASSKWSERETDTQYF
>TRBJ1-6|TRBV7-2|TRBD1|many
TGTGCCAGCAGCTCGGGACAGGGGCTTAATTCACCCCTCCACTTT
CASSSGQGLNSPLHF
>TRBJ1-2|TRBV20-1|.|.
TGCAGTGCTAGAGATCATGGGGTACCCTATGGCTACACCTTC
CSARDHGVPYGYTF
>TRBJ1-6|TRBV7-2|.|few
TGTGCCAGCAGCTCCTCACCAGGGAATAATTCACCCCTCCACTTT
CASSSSPGNNSPLHF
>TRBJ2-7|TRBV6-2/TRBV6-3|TRBD2|.
TGTGCCAGCACCAAGGGGACCCTAGCGGGAGAGCACTACGAGCAGTACTTC
CASTKGTLAGEHYEQYF
>TRBJ1-2|TRBV7-2|TRBD1|many
TGTGCCAGCAGCTTAGGGCAGGGGGTCTACGGCTACACCTTC
CASSLGQGVYGYTF
>TRBJ2-7|TRBV5-1|.|few
TGCGCCAGCAGCTTGCGGCAGGGTCCCTCCGAGCAGTACTTC
CASSLRQGPSEQYF
>TRBJ2-2|TRBV7-9|.|few
TGTGCCAGCAGCCCTCCGAGCGGGGAGCTGTTTTTT
CASSPPSGELFF
>TRBJ2-1|TRBV2|.|.
TGTGCCAGCAGCCATCCTAGTGGCGAGCAGTTCTTC
CASSHPSGEQFF
>TRBJ2-2|TRBV4-2|.|few
TGTGCCAGCAGCCAACAAGAGGGGCAGCCTTCTCCGAACACCGGGGAGCTGTTTTTT
CASSQQEGQPSPNTGELFF
>TRBJ1-5|TRBV7-2|.|many
TGTGCCAGCTCTGACACCAATCAGCCCCAGCATTTT
CASSDTNQPQHF
>TRBJ2-2|TRBV15|TRBD2|few
TGTGCCACCCAGGCGGGAGCCATCGGGGAGCTGTTTTTT
CATQAGAIGELFF
>TRBJ2-7|TRBV6-2/TRBV6-3|TRBD2|many
TGTGCCAGCAGTTACTCTGGACTAGCGGGCCTCTACGAGCAGTACTTC
CASSYSGLAGLYEQYF
>TRBJ2-5|TRBV9|.|many
TGTGCCAGCAGCGCAATACAGGGTGGAGGAGAGACCCAGTACTTC
CASSAIQGGGETQYF
>TRBJ2-1|TRBV7-7|.|many
TGTGCCAGCAGCTTAGACAGGCAAAACAATGAGCAGTTCTTC
CASSLDRQNNEQFF
>TRBJ2-2|TRBV7-2|.|many
TGTGCCAGCAGCTTAGCGGGGGAGCGGGCCGGGGAGCTGTTTTTT
CASSLAGERAGELFF
>TRBJ2-1|TRBV5-6|.|many
TGTGCCAGCGGGGGCGCGGTGAGAGTCAATGAGCAGTTCTTC
CASGGAVRVNEQFF
>TRBJ2-3|TRBV7-6|TRBD1|many
TGTGCCAGCAGCCAAATACAGGGGGTAGGGACAGATACGCAGTATTTT
CASSQIQGVGTDTQYF
>TRBJ2-7|TRBV11-2|TRBD1|many
TGTGCCAGCAGCGTAACAGGGGCGAACTCCTACGAGCAGTACTTC
CASSVTGANSYEQYF
>TRBJ2-2|TRBV2|.|many
TGTGCCAGCAGTGAACGACTAGGATACACCGGGGAGCTGTTTTTT
CASSERLGYTGELFF
>TRBJ2-3|TRBV5-6|.|many
TGTGCCAGCACCCTTACAGGGCAGGGGCTCACAGATACGCAGTATTTT
CASTLTGQGLTDTQYF
>TRBJ2-1|TRBV11-1|.|many
TGTGCCAGCTCGCCCCGGGGGAGTTTGGGGGCCAATGAGCAGTTCTTC
CASSPRGSLGANEQFF
>TRBJ2-5|TRBV7-9|.|many
TGTGCCAGCAGCTTCACGGGAGTAGAGACCCAGTACTTC
CASSFTGVETQYF
>TRBJ1-1|TRBV12-3/TRBV12-4|TRBD1|many
TGTGCCAGCAGTTTATGGACAGGGGGCGAAGCTTTCTTT
CASSLWTGGEAFF